The 23 T cell receptor beta chains reported below all come from one sample, sequenced in a study of blood T cell repertoires in COVID-19. Profiled with immunoSEQ multiplex PCR; TCRdb holds only in-frame clones, not every one. The sample records some 170,000 clones, under 95% being singletons. Sequenced: peripheral blood. The receptors stem from a man aged 60-69 years with active or convalescent COVID-19.

The chain uses TRBV7-9 and TRBJ1-2; D is perhaps TRBD1 (5 bases). The CDR3 is made up of 14 amino acids. V was pared by 1 base and J by 4 bases, with 10 bases between. Germline V gene sequence: CDR1 SEHNR, CDR2 FQNEAQ (reference sequence). CDR3 amino acids: CASSLVDSLYGYTF. In DNA form, the CDR3 reads TGTGCCAGCAGCTTAGTTGACAGTCTCTATGGCTACACCTTC.

V and J are TRBV27 and TRBJ1-1, with 7 bases aligning to TRBD1. Trimming cost V 6 bases and J 6 bases; bases outside gene matches: 10. Looked up from germline, CDR1 is MNHEY and CDR2 is SMNVEV (reference sequence). There are 14 residues in the CDR3. The CDR3 nucleotides read TGTGCCAGCAGGCGTACAGGGGAAACATCTGAAGCTTTCTTT. It codes for CASRRTGETSEAFF.

The chain employs TRBV5-1 and TRBJ2-3, with TRBD2 as a possible D gene (5 bases). The ends were cut back, 2 bases at V and 0 bases at J, with 7 bases in the middle. Germline CDR1 is SGHRS and CDR2 is YFSETQ. The CDR3 extends over 14 amino acids. CDR3 sequence: CASSFGDSTDTQYF. CDR3 nucleotides: TGCGCCAGCAGCTTCGGGGATAGCACAGATACGCAGTATTTT.

The V gene is TRBV20-1, the J gene TRBJ2-3; no clear D. Trimming pared 5 bases from V and 6 bases from J, leaving 9 bases between. The germline CDR1 and CDR2 sequences are DFQATT and SNEGSKA (reference sequence). The CDR3 consists of 11 residues. The CDR3 DNA is TGCAGTGCTCACCTAGTCGATACGCAGTATTTT. Protein product: CSAHLVDTQYF.

The chain employs TRBV18 and TRBJ2-3; D is unclear. Germline CDR1 is KGHSH and CDR2 is LQKENI. The ends were cut back, 4 bases at V and 2 bases at J, with 10 bases in the middle. The CDR3 is 14 amino acids. The CDR3 loop reads CASSHSQSTDTQYF. In DNA, the CDR3 is TGTGCCAGCTCACACAGCCAGTCCACAGATACGCAGTATTTT.

The chain joins TRBV18 to TRBJ1-1, with TRBD1 matching over 7 bases. J was trimmed by 7 bases and V by 4 bases; bases with no gene match: 6. This CDR3 has 13 residues. Germline assignment: CDR1 KGHSH and CDR2 LQKENI. Here the CDR3 reads CASSLGGRVEAFF. In DNA form, the CDR3 reads TGTGCCAGCTCACTAGGGGGCCGGGTTGAAGCTTTCTTT.

This clone was found once. The chain uses TRBV7-9 and TRBJ2-7, with TRBD2 matching 10 bases. This CDR3 spans 15 amino acids. V was clipped by 5 bases and J by 1 base; unmatched bases: 5. Germline CDR1 SEHNR, CDR2 FQNEAQ (reference sequence). This chain's CDR3 is CASSTFSGGSYEQYF. The CDR3 bases are TGTGCCAGCAGCACCTTTAGCGGGGGGTCCTACGAGCAGTACTTC. The full variable domain, with the rest looked up from reference TRBV7-9 and TRBJ2-7, is DTGVSQNPRHKITKRGQNVTFRCDPISEHNRLYWYRQTLGQGPEFLTYFQNEAQLEKSRLLSDRFSAERPKGSFSTLEIQRTEQGDSAMYLCASSTFSGGSYEQYFGPGTRLTVT.

This rearrangement joins TRBV6-1 to TRBJ1-1, with D possibly TRBD1 on 5 matching bases. The CDR3 is 14 amino acids. Per germline, CDR1 MNHNS and CDR2 SASEGT. The germline V and J ends were trimmed by 1 base and 2 bases, with 8 bases remaining between them. The CDR3 is CASSEGGGNTEAFF. The CDR3, as DNA: TGTGCCAGCAGTGAAGGGGGCGGAAACACTGAAGCTTTCTTT.

The V gene is TRBV14, the J gene TRBJ1-2; D is possibly TRBD1 (6 bases). Germline CDR1 and CDR2: SGHDN and FVKESK. V was pared by 4 bases and J by 2 bases, with 8 bases between. CDR3 length: 13 residues. The CDR3 nucleotides are TGTGCCAGCAGCCCGGGACACAACTATGGCTACACCTTC. Its translation: CASSPGHNYGYTF.

This chain connects TRBV6-5 to TRBJ2-7, with D maybe TRBD2 (7 bases). Trimming cost V 4 bases and J 5 bases, with 9 bases left between them. This CDR3 is built from 12 residues. Per the germline V gene, CDR1 is MNHEY and CDR2 is SVGAGI. CDR3 region: CASSSGGDEQYF. CDR3 sequence (DNA): TGTGCCAGCAGTTCGGGGGGCGACGAGCAGTACTTC.

The chain is built from TRBV24-1 and TRBJ2-5, with 9 bases identical to TRBD2. Germline CDR1 and CDR2: KGHDR and SFDVKD. The CDR3 extends over 16 amino acids. After removal of 4 bases from V and 5 bases from J, the junction contained 10 bases not matched to a gene. CDR3 sequence reads: CATSDATSGDGETQYF. The DNA for the CDR3 is TGTGCCACCAGTGACGCGACTAGCGGAGACGGGGAGACCCAGTACTTC.

V is TRBV7-5 and J is TRBJ1-5; the table calls TRBD1, which could not be checked here. TRBV7-5 is a listed pseudogene. The CDR3 contains 14 residues. The CDR3 coding sequence is TGTGTCAGAAGCCGAGGGGACAACAATCAGCCCCAGCATTTT. This sequence encodes CVRSRGDNNQPQHF.

As to this clone: The same CDR3 arises from other DNA sequences in this sample as well. The chain recombines TRBV6-5 with TRBJ2-7; 8 bases are shared with TRBD1. CDR1 is MNHEY and CDR2 is SVGAGI in the germline V gene. V lost 0 bases to trimming and J lost 2 bases; unmatched junction nucleotides: 3. This CDR3 contains 15 residues. The CDR3 DNA is TGTGCCAGCAGTTACTCGGGCAGGGGGCCCTACGAGCAGTACTTC. It codes for CASSYSGRGPYEQYF.

The table lists this clone with a few counts. The gene calls are TRBV10-3 and TRBJ1-3; 9 positions match TRBD1. This CDR3 has 14 residues. Germline V lookup: CDR1 ENHRY, CDR2 SYGVKD. Trimming cost V 6 bases and J 4 bases; bases outside gene matches: 4. The CDR3 reads CAIRDRGAGNTIYF. The CDR3 nucleotides read TGTGCCATCAGAGACAGGGGGGCCGGAAACACCATATATTTT.

The chain couples TRBV10-1 to TRBJ2-1, with 11 bases identical to TRBD2. The V gene's germline CDR1 is WNHNN and CDR2 SYGVQD (reference sequence). CDR3 length equals 15 residues. J gave up 7 bases and V 8 bases, and 10 bases lay outside the gene matches. The CDR3 is CASQEGTSGKNEQFF. CDR3 nucleotide sequence: TGCGCCAGCCAAGAGGGGACTAGCGGAAAGAATGAGCAGTTCTTC.

This chain connects TRBV11-2 to TRBJ1-3, with D perhaps TRBD1 (5 bases). The CDR3 has 16 amino acids. The V and J ends lost 3 bases and 0 bases respectively, with 12 bases between them. Looked up from germline, CDR1 is SGHAT and CDR2 is FQNNGV. The CDR3 coding sequence is TGTGCCAGCAGCTTGGACACGGGGGGCTCTGGAAACACCATATATTTT. It encodes CASSLDTGGSGNTIYF.

This chain connects TRBV23-1 to TRBJ1-1; D unclear. TRBV23-1 is annotated as an ORF whose role is uncertain. The CDR3 has 16 residues. The ends were cut back, 4 bases at V and 4 bases at J, with 19 bases in the middle. DNA for the CDR3: TGCGCCAGCAGTCCAACCTTACCCGAGAGGGCCACTGAAGCTTTCTTT. It codes for CASSPTLPERATEAFF.

This sequence joins TRBV18 and TRBJ2-7; 8 bases map to TRBD1. V was clipped by 4 bases and J by 7 bases; unmatched bases: 15. CDR1 and CDR2 from the germline V gene are KGHSH and LQKENI. This CDR3 region has 16 residues. The CDR3 loop reads CASSRPSGRGPGEQYF. The CDR3 nucleotides read TGTGCCAGCTCACGGCCGTCGGGCAGGGGGCCGGGGGAGCAGTACTTC.

The chain carries TRBV19 and TRBJ2-5; no clear D gene. CDR1 and CDR2 (germline): LNHDA, SQIVND (reference sequence). V lost 3 bases and J lost 2, with 4 bases in between. The CDR3 is 12 amino acids. CDR3 region: CASSMTQETQYF. CDR3 nucleotide sequence: TGTGCCAGTAGTATGACACAAGAGACCCAGTACTTC.

This clone occurred once. The chain combines TRBV7-6 with TRBJ2-1; TRBD2 matches at 7 bases. In germline, CDR1 is SGHVS, CDR2 FNYEAQ. The trim removed 1 base at V and 0 bases at J, leaving 6 bases unmatched. The CDR3 spans 17 residues. As DNA, the CDR3 is TGTGCCAGCAGCTTAGGAGCGGGGCCGAGCTCCTACAATGAGCAGTTCTTC. Protein: CASSLGAGPSSYNEQFF.

The sample holds one count of this clone. This chain connects TRBV3-1 (or the pseudogene TRBV3-2) to TRBJ2-7; D is perhaps TRBD2 (5 bases). The CDR3 has 15 residues. V lost 2 bases and J lost 7, with 18 bases in between. Looked up from germline, CDR1 is LGHDT and CDR2 is YNNKEL (reference sequence). The CDR3: CASSQYPAPSGEQYF. The CDR3 DNA follows: TGTGCCAGCAGCCAATACCCGGCTCCCTCGGGAGAGCAGTACTTC.

The chain links TRBV5-1 to TRBJ1-2; 8 bases line up with TRBD1. J gave up 3 bases and V 3 bases, and 7 bases lay outside the gene matches. The CDR3 has 15 amino acids. CDR1 SGHRS and CDR2 YFSETQ come from the germline V gene. The DNA for the CDR3 is TGCGCCAGCAGCTCAGCACAGGGGGGAGACTATGGCTACACCTTC. Translation: CASSSAQGGDYGYTF. Full variable domain (missing parts from reference TRBV5-1 and TRBJ1-2): KAGVTQTPRYLIKTRGQQVTLSCSPISGHRSVSWYQQTPGQGLQFLFEYFSETQRNKGNFPGRFSGRQFSNSRSEMNVSTLELGDSALYLCASSSAQGGDYGYTFGSGTRLTVV.

The chain is built from TRBV9 and TRBJ1-3; maybe TRBD1 (6 bases). Trimming removed 4 bases from V and 4 bases from J, with 15 bases in between. This CDR3 has 15 residues. Looked up from germline, CDR1 is SGDLS and CDR2 is YYNGEE. The chain's CDR3 is CASSITGFPGNTIYF. The CDR3 DNA follows: TGTGCCAGCAGCATAACAGGGTTCCCGGGAAACACCATATATTTT.